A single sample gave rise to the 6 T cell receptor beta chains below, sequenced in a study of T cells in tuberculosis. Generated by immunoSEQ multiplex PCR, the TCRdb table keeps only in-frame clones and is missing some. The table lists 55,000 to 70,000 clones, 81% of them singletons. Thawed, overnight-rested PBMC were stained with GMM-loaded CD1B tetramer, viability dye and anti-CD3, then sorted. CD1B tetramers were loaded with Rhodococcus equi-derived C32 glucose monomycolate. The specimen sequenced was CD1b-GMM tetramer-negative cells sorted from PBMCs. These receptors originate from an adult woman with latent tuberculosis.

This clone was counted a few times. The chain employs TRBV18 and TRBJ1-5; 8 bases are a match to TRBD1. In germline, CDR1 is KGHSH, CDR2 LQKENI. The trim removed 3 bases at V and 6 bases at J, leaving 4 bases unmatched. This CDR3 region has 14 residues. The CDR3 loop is CASSPQGAGQPQHF. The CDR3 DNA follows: TGTGCCAGCTCACCTCAGGGGGCCGGTCAGCCCCAGCATTTT.

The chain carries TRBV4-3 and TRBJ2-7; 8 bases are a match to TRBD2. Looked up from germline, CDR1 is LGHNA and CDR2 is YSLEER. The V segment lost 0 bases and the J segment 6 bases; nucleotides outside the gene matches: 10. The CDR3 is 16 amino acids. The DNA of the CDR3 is TGCGCCAGCAGCCAAGATCATCGGGGGGGGCCGGGCGAGCAGTACTTC. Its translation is CASSQDHRGGPGEQYF.

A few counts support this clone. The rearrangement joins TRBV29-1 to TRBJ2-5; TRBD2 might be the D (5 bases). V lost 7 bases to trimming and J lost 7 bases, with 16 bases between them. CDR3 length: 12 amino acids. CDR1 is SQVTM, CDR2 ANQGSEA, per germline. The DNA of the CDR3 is TGCAGCGCGATCGGGGTTTTAGGGACCCAGTACTTC. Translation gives CSAIGVLGTQYF.

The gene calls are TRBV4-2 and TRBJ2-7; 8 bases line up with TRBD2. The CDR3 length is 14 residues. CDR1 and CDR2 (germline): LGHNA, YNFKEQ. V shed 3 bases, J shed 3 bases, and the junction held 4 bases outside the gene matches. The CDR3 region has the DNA TGTGCCAGCAGCCACCCCGGGACTAGCTACGAGCAGTACTTC. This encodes CASSHPGTSYEQYF.

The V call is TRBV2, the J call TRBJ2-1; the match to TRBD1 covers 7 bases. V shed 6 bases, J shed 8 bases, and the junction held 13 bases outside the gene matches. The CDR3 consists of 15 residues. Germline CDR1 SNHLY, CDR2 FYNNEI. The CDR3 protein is CASRMRTGVVDEQFF. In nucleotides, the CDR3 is TGTGCCAGCAGGATGAGAACAGGGGTGGTAGATGAGCAGTTCTTC.

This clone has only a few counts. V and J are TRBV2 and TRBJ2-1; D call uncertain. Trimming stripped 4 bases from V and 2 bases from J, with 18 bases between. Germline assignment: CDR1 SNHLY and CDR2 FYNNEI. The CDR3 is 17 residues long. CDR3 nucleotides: TGTGCCAGCAGTGTAGATGGAGAGGAGTTAACCTACAATGAGCAGTTCTTC. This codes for CASSVDGEELTYNEQFF.